A selection of T cell receptor beta chains follows, all from one sample in a study of blood T cell repertoires in COVID-19. Assay used: immunoSEQ multiplex PCR; TCRdb lists only in-frame clones, some missing. The sample lists tens of thousands of clones; around four fifths were seen once. Sequencing was performed on peripheral blood. The receptors originated from a man in his forties or fifties with acute or convalescent COVID-19. Each CDR3 is given with its conserved first and last residue. Fields, in order: D gene, V gene, clone size, J gene, CDR3 protein, CDR3 DNA. D genes are given only for firm matches. Not every row has a clone size; where given, it reads once, few, many or a size class.

>NA|TRBV15|NA|TRBJ2-5
CATSRPGTLSQETQYF
TGTGCCACCTCCCGCCCCGGGACACTCTCTCAAGAGACCCAGTACTTC
>TRBD1|TRBV4-1|NA|TRBJ1-1
CASSQRLDRGRVNTEAFF
TGCGCCAGCAGCCAACGACTTGACAGGGGGCGGGTGAACACTGAAGCTTTCTTT
>TRBD2|TRBV24-1|few|TRBJ2-1
CATMASGGNEQFF
TGTGCCACCATGGCTAGCGGGGGGAATGAGCAGTTCTTC
>NA|TRBV6-5|NA|TRBJ2-4
CASSPGFTKNIQYF
TGTGCCAGCAGTCCGGGTTTCACCAAAAACATTCAGTACTTC
>TRBD1|TRBV16|NA|TRBJ1-6
CASSQNSGQGIWSPLHF
TGTGCCAGCAGCCAGAATTCGGGACAGGGTATTTGGTCACCCCTCCACTTT
>NA|TRBV2|NA|TRBJ1-5
CASEQGNQPQHF
TGTGCCAGCGAGCAGGGCAATCAGCCCCAGCATTTT
>NA|TRBV5-1|NA|TRBJ2-2
CASSGQQGDGELFF
TGCGCCAGCAGCGGACAACAGGGAGACGGGGAGCTGTTTTTT
>TRBD1|TRBV2|NA|TRBJ2-6
CASTPGQGSGANVLTF
TGTGCCAGCACCCCGGGACAGGGCTCTGGGGCCAACGTCCTGACTTTC
>TRBD2|TRBV6-5|NA|TRBJ2-1
CASSTGGDNEQFF
TGTGCCAGCAGTACCGGGGGGGACAATGAGCAGTTCTTC
>TRBD2|TRBV30|NA|TRBJ2-1
CAWSNMGLAGNEQFF
TGTGCCTGGAGTAATATGGGACTAGCAGGTAATGAGCAGTTCTTC
>TRBD1|TRBV11-2|NA|TRBJ2-5
CASSFQGAGETQYF
TGTGCCAGCAGCTTTCAGGGGGCTGGTGAGACCCAGTACTTC
>NA|TRBV6-5|once|TRBJ2-7
CASSYGDSYEQYF
TGTGCCAGCAGTTACGGAGATTCCTACGAGCAGTACTTC
>TRBD2|TRBV7-2|NA|TRBJ2-4
CASSLGKGLAFGNIQYF
TGTGCCAGCAGCTTAGGCAAAGGACTAGCCTTTGGAAACATTCAGTACTTC
>NA|TRBV20-1|NA|TRBJ2-5
CSAREQETQYF
TGCAGTGCTAGAGAACAGGAGACCCAGTACTTC
>TRBD2|TRBV27|NA|TRBJ2-7
CASSPRAGGSVSSYEQYF
TGTGCCAGCAGTCCAAGGGCCGGCGGGAGTGTTAGCTCCTACGAGCAGTACTTC
>TRBD2|TRBV7-2|NA|TRBJ2-2
CASSPSWSAGVSGELFF
TGTGCCAGCAGCCCCTCCTGGTCGGCGGGAGTTTCCGGGGAGCTGTTTTTT
>NA|TRBV6-6|NA|TRBJ1-1
CASSGEGVNTEAFF
TGTGCCAGCAGTGGGGAAGGGGTGAACACTGAAGCTTTCTTT
>NA|TRBV6-5|once|TRBJ1-1
CASSPRDFNKAFF
TGTGCCAGCAGTCCCCGGGATTTCAATAAAGCTTTCTTT
>TRBD1|TRBV28|NA|TRBJ1-4
CASSSSGQGPEKLFF
TGTGCCAGCAGTTCCTCGGGACAGGGACCTGAAAAACTGTTTTTT
>TRBD1|TRBV29-1|NA|TRBJ2-7
CSVEDRDSKGSYEQYF
TGCAGCGTTGAAGATAGGGACAGTAAAGGGTCCTACGAGCAGTACTTC
>NA|TRBV5-1|few|TRBJ1-4
CASSRADMASEKLFF
TGCGCCAGCAGCCGTGCGGACATGGCGAGTGAAAAACTGTTTTTT
>TRBD1|TRBV7-2|NA|TRBJ2-5
CASSPWTGEKETQYF
TGTGCCAGCAGCCCTTGGACAGGGGAGAAAGAGACCCAGTACTTC
>NA|TRBV5-5|NA|TRBJ1-4
CASSPAGLPQPNEKLFF
TGTGCCAGCAGCCCAGCGGGTCTCCCACAACCCAATGAAAAACTGTTTTTT
>TRBD1|TRBV3-1/TRBV3-2|NA|TRBJ1-2
CASSLPGQVYGYTF
TGTGCCAGCAGCCTCCCGGGACAGGTGTATGGCTACACCTTC
>NA|TRBV10-3|NA|TRBJ1-1
CAISEPAQGNTEAFF
TGTGCCATCAGTGAGCCCGCACAGGGGAACACTGAAGCTTTCTTT
>NA|TRBV7-2|NA|TRBJ2-5
CASSSVARDLETQYF
TGTGCCAGCAGCTCAGTAGCGAGGGATCTAGAGACCCAGTACTTC
>NA|TRBV5-1|few|TRBJ1-1
CASSRTAQTNTEAFF
TGCGCCAGCAGCCGAACGGCACAGACAAATACTGAAGCTTTCTTT
>TRBD1|TRBV29-1|NA|TRBJ2-5
CSVGGQGQETQYF
TGCAGCGTGGGTGGACAGGGACAAGAGACCCAGTACTTC
>TRBD1|TRBV6-2/TRBV6-3|NA|TRBJ2-7
CASSRQGTALGQYF
TGTGCCAGCAGCCGACAGGGGACAGCCCTCGGGCAGTACTTC
>NA|TRBV7-2|NA|TRBJ1-3
CASSLQGANSGNTIYF
TGTGCCAGCAGCTTACAGGGCGCCAACTCTGGAAACACCATATATTTT
>NA|TRBV4-2|once|TRBJ2-6
CASSQDEGGVGANVLTF
TGTGCCAGCAGCCAAGATGAAGGGGGGGTTGGGGCCAACGTCCTGACTTTC
>NA|TRBV7-9|NA|TRBJ1-3
CASSPHESTIYF
TGTGCCAGCAGCCCCCACGAGAGCACCATATATTTT
>NA|TRBV7-6|NA|TRBJ1-1
CASEMNTEAFF
TGTGCCTCCGAGATGAACACTGAAGCTTTCTTT
>NA|TRBV6-5|NA|TRBJ2-1
CASSPRGVYNEQFF
TGTGCCAGCAGTCCCAGGGGGGTCTACAATGAGCAGTTCTTC
>TRBD2|TRBV2|NA|TRBJ2-1
CASSQPDLADYNEQFF
TGTGCCAGCAGTCAACCGGATCTAGCGGATTACAATGAGCAGTTCTTC
>NA|TRBV21-1|NA|TRBJ2-2
CASSKDRAGELGVLFF
TGTGCCAGCAGCAAAGATCGAGCGGGAGAATTGGGGGTGCTGTTTTTT
>NA|TRBV4-3|NA|TRBJ2-3
CASSHTWSDTDTQYF
TGCGCCAGCAGCCACACCTGGAGTGACACAGATACGCAGTATTTT